One sample yielded the 6 T cell receptor beta chains listed below, sequenced in a study of blood T cells in healthy people across ages. The authors ran a second PCR of about 6 to 11 cycles using a sample-barcoded 5' primer and a J-beta primer mix. TCRdb fed the 5' RACE reads into MiXCR, producing one record per CDR3 protein. The sample carries roughly 2 million distinct CDR3 sequences, less than 50% recorded once. Specimen: blood. The receptor source for this set is a woman between 40 and 50 years old in good health.

This chain joins TRBV7-3 and TRBJ2-1, with D possibly TRBD2 on 6 matching bases. This CDR3 is built from 16 residues. V lost 1 base to trimming and J lost 6 bases, with 16 bases between them. Germline values: CDR1 SGHTA, CDR2 FQGTGA. The CDR3, as DNA: TGTGCCAGCAGCTTAATAGTGGGGGGTAGTGGCAATGAGCAGTTCTTC. It translates to CASSLIVGGSGNEQFF.

This clonotype was counted only a few times. The J gene is TRBJ1-2, the V gene TRBV12-3 or TRBV12-4, with TRBD1 matching over 8 bases. The CDR3 sequence is 16 residues long. J gave up 1 base and V 7 bases, and 11 bases lay outside the gene matches. The CDR3 region is CASTDRTGQFNYGYTF. For the CDR3, the DNA is TGTGCCAGCACAGACAGGACAGGGCAATTTAACTATGGCTACACCTTC.

There are a few counts of this clonotype. V gene TRBV5-1 combines with J gene TRBJ1-6, with a tentative D call TRBD1 (6 bases). The CDR3 length is 15 residues. The germline V gene has CDR1 SGHRS and CDR2 YFSETQ. V was trimmed by 5 bases and J by 2 bases, leaving 11 bases between them. CDR3 residues: CASRYRETYNSPLHF. The CDR3 DNA reads TGCGCCAGCAGGTACAGGGAAACCTATAATTCACCCCTCCACTTT.

This clonotype occurred a few times. The chain carries TRBV7-2 and TRBJ2-1; TRBD2 agrees at 9 bases. The germline V gene has CDR1 SGHTA and CDR2 FQGNSA. The V gene end was trimmed by 1 base and the J gene end by 6 bases; junction bases not matched to a gene: 10. The CDR3 extends over 17 amino acids. CDR3 protein: CASSLDARGLAGNEQFF. CDR3 bases: TGTGCCAGCAGCTTAGATGCGCGGGGACTAGCAGGCAATGAGCAGTTCTTC.

The chain recombines TRBV20-1 with TRBJ1-5; D not certain. The CDR3 length is 14 residues. Germline loops: CDR1 DFQATT, CDR2 SNEGSKA (reference sequence). Trimming removed 0 bases from V and 4 bases from J, with 10 bases in between. The CDR3 bases are TGCAGTGCTAGAGAAAACACCTTAAATCAGCCCCAGCATTTT. Its protein is CSARENTLNQPQHF.

The J gene is TRBJ1-2, the V gene TRBV20-1, with D unresolved. There are 13 residues in the CDR3. CDR1 is DFQATT and CDR2 is SNEGSKA in the germline V gene (reference sequence). V was cut by 1 base and J by 4 bases, with 10 bases left in between. DNA for the CDR3: TGCAGTGCTAGAGGGGCAGTCGGCTATGGCTACACCTTC. Translation: CSARGAVGYGYTF.